This is a list of T cell receptor beta chains from one sample in a study of identifying expanded T cells in peripheral blood. The repertoire was sequenced with immunoSEQ multiplex PCR; TCRdb's copy has only in-frame clones and lacks some. The sample lists around 99,000 clones; around 89% were seen once. The sample comprised blood. The receptors here all came from a person between 18 and 75 years old in good health. Both conserved end residues are part of each CDR3. Fields, in order: J gene, V gene, CDR3 protein.

TRBJ2-7,TRBV2,CASRPGLAGLTAYEQYF
TRBJ1-3,TRBV7-8,CASSLVTRAGNTIYF
TRBJ1-5,TRBV5-6,CASSISGIPNQPQHF
TRBJ2-1,TRBV11-3,CASSQGLADVNEQFF
TRBJ1-1,TRBV7-2,CASSIRDRGRWNTEAFF
TRBJ2-7,TRBV5-6,CASSLRDGLAEQYF
TRBJ2-3,TRBV7-8,CASSLGDWDTQYF
TRBJ1-4,TRBV2,CASSEALGQGDEKLFF
TRBJ1-5,TRBV27,CASSLATNQPQHF
TRBJ1-1,TRBV18,CASSPLQGRKGTEAFF
TRBJ2-7,TRBV29-1,CSAIPGTSGVYEQYF
TRBJ2-2,TRBV9,CASSVGASNTGELFF
TRBJ1-1,TRBV30,CAWVNNRAQGTEAFF
TRBJ1-5,TRBV2,CASGTRGGNQPQHF
TRBJ2-5,TRBV5-1,CASSRGVGKTQYF
TRBJ2-3,TRBV19,CASSISSASTDTQYF
TRBJ2-3,TRBV4-1,CASSQDRVGGTQYF
TRBJ1-1,TRBV27,CASTSGGSTEAFF
TRBJ2-1,TRBV14,CASSQRQGVGNEQFF
TRBJ1-1,TRBV6-6,CASWDQGQGATEAFF
TRBJ1-6,TRBV30,CAWTGQGNSPLHF
TRBJ1-2,TRBV27,CASSLTGDGGYTF
TRBJ2-7,TRBV5-4,CASSFPTGAYEQYF
TRBJ2-3,TRBV6-6,CASSYYDPRDTDTQYF
TRBJ1-4,TRBV7-9,CASSLAGGGESLFF
TRBJ1-1,TRBV7-9,CASSPETGVNTEAFF
TRBJ2-2,TRBV5-4,CASSLQQPNTGELFF
TRBJ2-4,TRBV7-3,CASSPGTGNIQYF
TRBJ2-7,TRBV10-1,CASSESRASYEQYF
TRBJ2-1,TRBV7-3,CASSLYSGSYNEQFF
TRBJ2-2,TRBV7-9,CASSLTGPTGELFF
TRBJ1-2,TRBV6-5,CASRTPRSYGYTF